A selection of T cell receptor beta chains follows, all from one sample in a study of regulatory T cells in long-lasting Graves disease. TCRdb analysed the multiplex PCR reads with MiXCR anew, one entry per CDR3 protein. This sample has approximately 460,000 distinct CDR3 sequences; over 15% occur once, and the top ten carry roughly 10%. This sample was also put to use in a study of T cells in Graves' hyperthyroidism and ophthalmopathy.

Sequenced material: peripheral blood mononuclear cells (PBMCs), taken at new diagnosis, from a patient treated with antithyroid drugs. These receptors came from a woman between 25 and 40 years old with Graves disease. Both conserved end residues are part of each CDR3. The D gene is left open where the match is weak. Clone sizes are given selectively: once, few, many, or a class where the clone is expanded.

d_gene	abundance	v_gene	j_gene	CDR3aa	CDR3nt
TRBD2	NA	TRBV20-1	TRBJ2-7	CSASPGTSTYEQYF	TGCAGTGCTAGTCCCGGGACTAGCACCTACGAGCAGTACTTC
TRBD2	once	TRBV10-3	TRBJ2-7	CAISGSRGGKDYEQYF	TGTGCCATCAGTGGGAGCCGGGGAGGGAAGGATTACGAGCAGTACTTC
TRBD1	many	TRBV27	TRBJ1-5	CASRIGQGDNQPQHF	TGTGCCAGCAGGATAGGACAGGGGGACAATCAGCCCCAGCATTTT
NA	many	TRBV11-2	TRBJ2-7	CASRLRDLSSYEQYF	TGTGCCAGCAGGCTCCGGGACTTAAGCTCCTACGAGCAGTACTTC
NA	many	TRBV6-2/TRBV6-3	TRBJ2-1	CASSYLPRLRRASSYNEQFF	TGTGCCAGCAGTTACCTCCCGCGACTTCGTCGCGCGAGCTCCTACAATGAGCAGTTCTTC
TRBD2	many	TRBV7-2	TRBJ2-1	CASSPMSSGRVEQFF	TGTGCCAGCAGCCCCATGTCTAGCGGGAGGGTTGAGCAGTTCTTC
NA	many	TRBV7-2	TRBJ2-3	CASSLVFSGADTQYF	TGTGCCAGCAGCTTAGTTTTCAGCGGTGCAGATACGCAGTATTTT
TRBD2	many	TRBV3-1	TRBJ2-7	CASSPSRGLAGLGQYF	TGTGCCAGCAGCCCTTCCCGAGGACTAGCGGGACTCGGGCAGTACTTC
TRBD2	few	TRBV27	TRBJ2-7	CASHTIGLEGEQYF	TGTGCCAGCCATACGATCGGACTAGAAGGCGAGCAGTACTTC
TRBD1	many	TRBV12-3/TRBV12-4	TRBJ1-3	CASSLAGGSSGNTIYF	TGTGCCAGCAGTCTTGCAGGGGGGAGCTCTGGAAACACCATATATTTT
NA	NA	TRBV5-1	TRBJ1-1	CASSRGGGGDTEAFF	TGTGCCAGCAGCCGAGGAGGGGGGGGAGACACTGAAGCTTTCTTT
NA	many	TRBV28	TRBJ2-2	CASSSYSNTGELFF	TGTGCCAGCAGTTCCTACTCGAACACCGGGGAGCTGTTTTTT
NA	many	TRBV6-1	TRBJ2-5	CASRLLGETQYF	TGTGCCAGCAGACTCCTCGGGGAGACCCAGTACTTC
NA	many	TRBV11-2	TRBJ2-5	CASSSGVPRTQYF	TGTGCCAGCAGCTCCGGGGTACCTCGGACCCAGTACTTC
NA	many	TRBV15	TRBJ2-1	CATSRDPRAVHEQFF	TGTGCCACCAGCAGAGATCCGAGGGCGGTTCATGAGCAGTTCTTC
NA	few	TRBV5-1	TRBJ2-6	CASSLEFDRGAGGANVLTF	TGCGCCAGCAGCTTGGAGTTTGATCGGGGCGCGGGAGGGGCCAACGTCCTGACTTTC
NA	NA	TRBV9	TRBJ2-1	CASSGKVGGAYNEQFF	TGTGCCAGCTCGGGGAAAGTGGGGGGCGCCTACAATGAGCAGTTCTTC
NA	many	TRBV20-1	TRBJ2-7	CSARGGSYEQYF	TGCAGTGCTCGAGGGGGGTCCTACGAGCAGTACTTC
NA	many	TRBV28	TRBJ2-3	CASSPLPGLTDTQYF	TGTGCCAGCAGTCCCCTCCCAGGCCTCACAGATACGCAGTATTTT
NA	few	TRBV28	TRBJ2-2	CASFGQGLTGELFF	TGTGCCAGCTTCGGGCAGGGATTGACCGGGGAGCTGTTTTTT
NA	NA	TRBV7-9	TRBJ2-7	CASSGARYEQYF	TGTGCCAGCAGCGGGGCCAGATACGAGCAGTACTTC
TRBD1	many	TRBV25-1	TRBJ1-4	CASSPYRGPDEKLFF	TGTGCCAGCAGTCCCTACAGGGGACCTGATGAAAAACTGTTTTTT
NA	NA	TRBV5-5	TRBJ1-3	CASSLGPDSGNTIYF	TGTGCCAGCAGCTTAGGGCCAGACTCTGGAAACACCATATATTTT
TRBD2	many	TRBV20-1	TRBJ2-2	CSARTPGRTGELFF	TGCAGTGCTAGGACCCCCGGGAGGACCGGGGAGCTGTTTTTT
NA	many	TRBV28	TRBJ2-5	CASSPGRQETQYF	TGTGCCAGCAGTCCCGGTAGGCAAGAGACCCAGTACTTC
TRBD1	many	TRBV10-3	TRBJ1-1	CAISRQGPEAFF	TGTGCCATCAGCCGACAGGGGCCTGAAGCTTTCTTT
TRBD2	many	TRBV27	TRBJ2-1	CASSFAGLGPYNEQFF	TGTGCCAGCAGTTTCGCTGGACTAGGCCCGTACAATGAGCAGTTCTTC